The text below deals with one T cell receptor beta chain. This entry belongs to a study of human T cells and chemical hapten exposure. Background on the study: Per-sample TCR yields varied mainly from small pooled library volume differences.

TCRdb itself ran the 5' RACE reads through MiXCR, one entry per CDR3 protein. The table includes under 150,000 distinct CDR3 sequences, approximately 20% detected once. It was from unfractionated whole blood that total RNA was extracted. The sequence derives from a human donor in good health.

CDR3 in amino acids: CASSFREANYGYTF. CDR3 sequence (DNA): TGTGCCAGCAGCTTCAGGGAGGCCAACTATGGCTACACCTTC. This sequence joins TRBV11-2 and TRBJ1-2; weak D call: TRBD1 (5 bases). CDR1 is SGHAT, CDR2 FQNNGV, per germline. The CDR3 sequence is 14 residues long. V lost 3 bases, J lost 2 bases, and 10 bases lay in between.